The following is a T cell receptor beta chain sequence with its context. As handled by the study authors: It was from reference gene primer amplification that nucleated cell counts were estimated. Measured with immunoSEQ multiplex PCR; TCRdb has only the in-frame clones, and not every one. The V and J calls and the clone size are those of that table, but D and trimming were determined from the DNA. This sample has roughly 42,000 clones; roughly nine tenths occur once, and the top ten carry over 8%. This entry comes from a study of blood T cell repertoires in COVID-19. In the study overall: Samples taken during acute and convalescent COVID-19 were collected in the United States, Italy and Spain. T cells, B-cell-depleted T cells, or PBMCs provided the cDNA or gDNA that served as material.

This CDR3 contains 14 residues. The junction had 9 bases not matched to a gene; V was cut back by 7 bases and J by 5 bases. Germline CDR1 and CDR2: MNHEY and SVGAGI. This sequence originates from a man aged 25-45 years with active or convalescent COVID-19. Sequencing input: peripheral blood. The chain recombines TRBV6-5 with TRBJ1-1, with 8 bases fitting TRBD1. The CDR3 reads CASMQGAMRTEAFF. CDR3 bases: TGTGCCAGCATGCAGGGGGCGATGAGAACTGAAGCTTTCTTT.